The 16 T cell receptor beta chains below come from one sample, sequenced in a study of cytomegalovirus exposure and HLA in healthy donors. Both 60 Vbeta primers and 13 Jbeta primers went into the PCR. Assay used: immunoSEQ multiplex PCR; TCRdb lists only in-frame clones, some missing. The table has over 150,000 clones, around 76% seen once; the top ten hold less than 1.6%. The sequencing sample was made of PBMCs. The receptor set was obtained from a girl under 18 in good health and CMV-seropositive.

J is TRBJ2-1 and V is TRBV28; 8 bases fit TRBD2. This CDR3 is built from 15 residues. Germline V gives CDR1 MDHEN, CDR2 SYDVKM. The ends lost 4 bases at V and 6 bases at J; junction bases unmatched: 8. Written as DNA, the CDR3 is TGTGCCAGCAGTTCAGCGGGAGTCAGGGGCAATGAGCAGTTCTTC. This sequence encodes CASSSAGVRGNEQFF.

The V call is TRBV15, the J call TRBJ2-7; TRBD1 aligns across 9 bases. The germline CDR1 and CDR2 sequences are LNHNV and YYDKDF (reference sequence). There are 15 residues in the CDR3. V gave up 2 bases and J gave up 4 bases; unmatched junction bases: 6. CDR3 bases: TGTGCCACCAGCAGACTCCAGGGACAGGGATACGAGCAGTACTTC. Translated, it gives CATSRLQGQGYEQYF.

This clone has only a few counts. J is TRBJ2-7 and V is TRBV7-9, with D possibly matching TRBD1 (7 bases). Germline-derived CDR1 and CDR2 are SEHNR and FQNEAQ (reference sequence). The CDR3 totals 14 residues. CDR3 nucleotide sequence: TGTGCGGGGGCTAAGCTCAGGGGGGCGGGTGAGCAGTACTTC. Protein: CAGAKLRGAGEQYF.

The chain is built from TRBV28 and TRBJ2-7; D is unresolved. Trimming left V 6 bases short and J 5 bases short, with 14 bases between. CDR3 length: 13 residues. The V gene's germline CDR1 is MDHEN and CDR2 SYDVKM. This chain's CDR3 is CASSSALPHEQYF. As DNA, the CDR3 is TGTGCCAGCAGCAGCGCTCTCCCTCACGAGCAGTACTTC.

This clone was counted a single time. The rearrangement uses TRBV27 and TRBJ2-3, with 7 bases fitting TRBD2. With 2 bases clipped from V and 2 bases from J, the junction kept 7 bases outside the gene matches. The germline gives CDR1 MNHEY, CDR2 SMNVEV (reference sequence). This CDR3 is built from 16 residues. The CDR3 sequence: CASSLRAGVSTDTQYF. The CDR3 nucleotides read TGTGCCAGCAGTTTAAGGGCGGGAGTTTCCACAGATACGCAGTATTTT.

The chain couples TRBV7-9 to TRBJ2-5, with TRBD2 identical over 8 bases. The CDR3 loop spans 15 amino acids. After removal of 3 bases from V and 1 base from J, the junction contained 4 bases not matched to a gene. The V gene's germline CDR1 is SEHNR and CDR2 FQNEAQ (reference sequence). CDR3 protein: CASSLDGTSQETQYF. Here the CDR3 DNA reads TGTGCCAGCAGCTTGGACGGGACTAGCCAAGAGACCCAGTACTTC.

The chain carries TRBV10-3 and TRBJ2-3, with TRBD1 identical over 7 bases. J lost 2 bases, V lost 3 bases, and 8 bases had no gene match. The V gene's germline CDR1 is ENHRY and CDR2 SYGVKD. This CDR3 has 16 amino acids. The CDR3 sequence is CAISDPGQNNTDTQYF. The CDR3, as DNA: TGTGCCATCAGTGATCCGGGACAGAATAACACAGATACGCAGTATTTT.

This chain joins TRBV7-2 and TRBJ2-7; TRBD1 agrees at 7 bases. Trimming removed 5 bases from V and 2 bases from J; junction bases left unmatched: 6. CDR3 length: 14 residues. The germline V gene has CDR1 SGHTA and CDR2 FQGNSA. CDR3 bases: TGTGCCAGCAGCCCATGGACAGGAGCCTACGAGCAGTACTTC. Translating it yields CASSPWTGAYEQYF.

The chain recombines TRBV5-1 with TRBJ1-1; TRBD1 is a possible D gene (6 bases). V lost 4 bases and J lost 5, with 15 bases in between. The germline V gene has CDR1 SGHRS and CDR2 YFSETQ. The CDR3 runs 14 residues. The CDR3 spells CASSTGHSGTEAFF. DNA of the CDR3: TGCGCCAGCAGCACGGGACACTCTGGGACTGAAGCTTTCTTT.

In this sample, this clone turned up a few times. The chain combines TRBV4-2 with TRBJ2-2, with TRBD1 identical over 10 bases. The CDR3 has 16 residues. The germline CDR1 and CDR2 sequences are LGHNA and YNFKEQ. The V segment lost 2 bases and the J segment 7 bases; nucleotides outside the gene matches: 7. The CDR3 bases are TGTGCCAGCAGCCAACTGAGACAGGGGGCGTTCGGGGAGCTGTTTTTT. Protein: CASSQLRQGAFGELFF.

This clone was counted a single time. The rearrangement uses TRBV5-1 and TRBJ2-3; TRBD2 agrees at 7 bases. V was pared by 4 bases and J by 2 bases, with 4 bases of the junction left unmatched. The germline V gene encodes CDR1 SGHRS and CDR2 YFSETQ. The CDR3 has 14 residues. CDR3 sequence reads: CASSPGGVTDTQYF. DNA for the CDR3: TGCGCCAGCAGCCCGGGAGGAGTCACAGATACGCAGTATTTT. The variable domain in full, with the rest retrieved from reference TRBV5-1 and TRBJ2-3, is KAGVTQTPRYLIKTRGQQVTLSCSPISGHRSVSWYQQTPGQGLQFLFEYFSETQRNKGNFPGRFSGRQFSNSRSEMNVSTLELGDSALYLCASSPGGVTDTQYFGPGTRLTVL.

The J gene is TRBJ1-1, the V gene TRBV27; 7 nucleotides agree with TRBD1. The CDR3 is 16 amino acids. Germline V gene data show CDR1 as MNHEY and CDR2 as SMNVEV (reference sequence). The trim removed 2 bases at V and 0 bases at J, leaving 6 bases unmatched. CDR3 in amino acids: CASSLDRDDMNTEAFF. CDR3 bases: TGTGCCAGCAGTTTAGACAGGGATGACATGAACACTGAAGCTTTCTTT.

The genes are TRBV6-5 and TRBJ1-1, with D possibly matching TRBD1 (5 bases). The CDR3 is 16 residues long. Trimming took off 1 base at V and 3 bases at J, with 15 bases between the two ends. The germline V gene encodes CDR1 MNHEY and CDR2 SVGAGI. Here the CDR3 DNA reads TGTGCCAGCAGTTACTTCCTCGGGGGGGAGGACACTGAAGCTTTCTTT. The encoded protein is CASSYFLGGEDTEAFF.

Only a few counts were recorded for this clone. The chain is built from TRBV5-4 and TRBJ2-3; D call uncertain. The CDR3 is made up of 14 amino acids. Germline V CDR1 and CDR2: SGHNT, YYREEE (reference sequence). V was pared by 0 bases and J by 2 bases, with 7 bases between. Written as DNA, the CDR3 is TGTGCCAGCAGCTTGGTCGGTTCCACAGATACGCAGTATTTT. It yields the protein CASSLVGSTDTQYF.

This chain uses TRBV2 with TRBJ2-2; the D is unclear. This CDR3 contains 13 residues. Germline loops: CDR1 SNHLY, CDR2 FYNNEI. The V gene lost 2 bases and the J gene lost 5 bases, with 6 bases spanning the gap. CDR3 loop: CASSELMTGELFF. In nucleotides, the CDR3 is TGTGCCAGCAGTGAACTTATGACCGGGGAGCTGTTTTTT.

This clone appeared once. The chain joins TRBV28 to TRBJ1-5; D is ambiguous. V lost 8 bases, J lost 6 bases, and 17 bases lay in between. The germline V gene encodes CDR1 MDHEN and CDR2 SYDVKM. The length of the CDR3 is 14 residues. The CDR3 region is CASYGEVAGQPQHF. In nucleotides, the CDR3 is TGTGCCAGCTACGGGGAAGTGGCGGGTCAGCCCCAGCATTTT. Filled out from reference TRBV28 and TRBJ1-5, the complete variable domain reads DVKVTQSSRYLVKRTGEKVFLECVQDMDHENMFWYRQDPGLGLRLIYFSYDVKMKEKGDIPEGYSVSREKKERFSLILESASTNQTSMYLCASYGEVAGQPQHFGDGTRLSIL.